This T cell receptor (beta chain) was identified during a study of ipilimumab plus nivolumab after autologous stem cell transplantation. Study-wide context: Patients received a median of roughly five ipilimumab and 8 nivolumab doses.

The protocol was immunoSEQ multiplex PCR, while the TCRdb copy is restricted to in-frame clones and leaves out a portion. The data show 9,400 or so clones, around two thirds seen once. Through week 26, nivolumab 3 mg/kg IV was given weeks 1, 4, 7, 10, then biweekly. Germline CDR1 is SGHRS and CDR2 is YFSETQ. This CDR3 is built from 15 residues. V was clipped by 0 bases and J by 2 bases, with 12 bases between them. The sequences come from PBMCs, collected in a trial of ipilimumab plus nivolumab as post-transplant consolidation. The chain couples TRBV5-1 to TRBJ2-7; D is possibly TRBD2 (6 bases). The TCR was taken from a female donor with multiple myeloma. The CDR3 region has the DNA TGCGCCAGCAGCTTGGAGGCGGGGTTAACCTACGAGCAGTACTTC. Translating it yields CASSLEAGLTYEQYF.